This entry describes one TCR beta chain. This clonotype was counted a few times. Its antigen is unknown. Per-base quality was not reported, and no clone a single base away is much larger than it. Library preparation used multiplex PCR. The sequencer was an Illumina HiSeq 4000. To build TCR beta libraries, CDR3 regions were amplified by Arm-PCR using iRepertoire HTBI primers. Gel purification was performed on PCR products prior to sequencing. Processing in the source paper ran as follows. Across samples, fewer than 70 TRBV and 13 to 15 TRBJ segments were identified and used for gene usage analysis of CDR3 amino acid clonotypes. COPE and FqMerger were used to merge the filtered high-quality paired reads into contigs. BLAST was used to align contigs to IMGT TRBV, TRBD and TRBJ reference genes, with CDR3 defined following IMGT. Clonotypes above 0.1% frequency were classified as highly expanded clones. Shannon entropy served as the measure of repertoire diversity, while the Gini coefficient captured V-J evenness. Public clonotypes were defined as clonotypes shared by more than one individual. TCRdb handled the public reads itself, with Q25 trimming in fastp and clone calling in MiXCR, and kept productive beta chains. Entries are consolidated by CDR3 protein sequence, retaining the most common genes and DNA. What appears here as the V and J calls and clone size reflects TCRdb's work, not the paper's. Within this sample are more than 450,000 distinct CDR3 sequences, with about 12% of them counted one time only. 7.5% to 9% of the sample lies in the top ten.

The time point label of this sample denotes: newly diagnosed GD, antithyroid drugs for less than 3 months. RNA was extracted from PBMCs in TRIzol for both TCR sequencing and RNA sequencing. The diagnosis of Graves' disease followed American Thyroid Association guidelines. Patients for the study were recruited at an endocrinology department in Xi'an, China. Each patient gave approximately 9 milliliters of peripheral blood, collected in an EDTA anticoagulant tube. Ficoll Paque Plus density gradient separation was used to isolate PBMCs, and no further T cell sorting was done. An Agilent 2100 Bioanalyzer and agarose gel were used to assess RNA quality, and a NanoDrop 2000 was used to measure RNA concentration. This specimen belongs to a study of regulatory T cells in long-lasting Graves disease (dated by TCRdb to 2020 to 2023). Regarding the research as a whole: Newly diagnosed Graves' disease patients had taken antithyroid drugs for less than 3 months. Peripheral blood TCR sequencing and RNA sequencing compared persistent Graves' disease patients with newly diagnosed Graves' disease patients. The study took place in China and was registered as a clinical trial. A total of around 33 samples were covered by TCR sequencing, comprising approximately 13 persistent and roughly 20 newly diagnosed Graves' disease patients.

Overall study results and their limits: Compared with newly diagnosed patients, persistent Graves' disease patients had lower TCR Shannon entropy and fewer highly expanded clones, which suggests clonal expansion. Peripheral blood alone was examined, since thyroid tissue, which constituted the primary lesion, could not be accessed. Sequencing and analysis were restricted to the TCR beta chain. TRBV28, TRBJ1-2 and TRBJ2-5 were preferentially used in persistent disease, while TRBV20-1 and TRBJ2-1 were favored in newly diagnosed disease. A larger number of public clonotypes was shared among persistent patients (around 2,700) than among newly diagnosed patients (roughly 980). The authors noted that the small sample size was a limitation that may lower accuracy.

From the germline V gene, CDR1 is MNHEY and CDR2 is SVGEGT. At the junction V is shortened by 5 bases and J by 12 bases; bases outside the gene matches: 13. The CDR3, cysteine through phenylalanine, is 14 amino acids long. The sequence is cut down to CDR3 DNA, 42 bases in frame from base 1. Separately, the same data were catalogued under a study of T cells in Graves' hyperthyroidism and ophthalmopathy. Per the second study: Stable Graves' hyperthyroidism was defined as the absence of progression to ophthalmopathy over 18 months of follow-up. The hyperthyroidism patients were between 18 and 65 years old and newly diagnosed, with a disease duration of less than 2 months. Any patient with an uncontrolled infection, another autoimmune disease, pregnancy or lactation was excluded. Diagnoses were based on clinical symptoms, serum thyroxine and TRAb, thyroid ultrasound and orbital computed tomography. The first round of RT-PCR for the TCR CDR3 was performed with the HTBI primer set and the Qiagen OneStep RT-PCR kit. Most expanded thyroid clonotypes (frequency above 0.001) were also detected in blood, suggesting blood repertoires may reflect thyroid immune responses. A model built on a 13 V-J signature distinguished ophthalmopathy from stable hyperthyroidism, reaching over 85% sensitivity and about 81% specificity in cross-validation and 80%/75% in testing. In validation, the model predicted progression to ophthalmopathy with roughly 70% sensitivity and approximately 78% specificity, a median of about 6 months before onset. To identify TCR V-J signatures that set the groups apart, the researchers used a discovery cohort of about a hundred patients, made up of under 45 with Graves' ophthalmopathy and about 60 with stable Graves' hyperthyroidism. An independent validation cohort of about 20 hyperthyroidism patients and about 16 patients who later progressed to ophthalmopathy tested prospective prediction of ophthalmopathy. The 90 to 100 discovery patients were randomly split 7:3 into training and test sets. In several Graves' hyperthyroidism patients, the study also compared T-cell repertoires from thyroid tissue with T-cell repertoires from blood. After sampling, hyperthyroidism patients received methimazole starting at 30 mg daily, and ophthalmopathy patients received high-dose intravenous methylprednisolone. A second multiplex PCR round built the libraries, followed by size selection and purification. The libraries were sequenced on an Illumina HiSeq2000 using paired-end 100 bp reads. SOAPnuke was used to process the raw data, removing reads that contained adapters or uncalled bases, had a mean Phred below 15, or lacked an exact match to the constant primer or identifier. High-quality paired reads were merged using COPE v1.2.5, and each unique nucleotide sequence was defined as a clonotype. Clonotypes were aligned to IMGT TRBV, TRBD and TRBJ reference segments using MiTCR v1.1. The analysis included only V-J combinations with a frequency above 0.0001, which together covered about 99% of the repertoires. A TCS score was defined as the ratio between F50 (clonal expansion) and ExV (chaos), using BLOSUM62-based TCRdist between CDR3 peptides within each V-J. Welch's t-statistics and random forest reduced around 510 V-J features to under 15, which were used in a naive Bayes classifier (R e1071). Sample size was not statistically predetermined, and blinding of investigators to group allocation was not performed. The paper reports TCR Vbeta CDR3 sequencing of more than 120 peripheral blood samples: fewer than 50 ophthalmopathy, fewer than 80 hyperthyroidism and about 17 progressor patients.

The receptor chain draws on TRBV6-2 or TRBV6-3 and TRBJ2-7, with 10 bases in between that match TRBD1. This receptor was taken from a woman in her 30s with Graves disease. Donor details come from another sample of the same person, matched by shared clones. Sequencing was performed on peripheral blood mononuclear cells (PBMCs), taken at new diagnosis, from a patient treated with antithyroid drugs. The CDR3 here reads CASSEWGTGVLPYF. The nucleotide sequence is TGTGCCAGCAGTGAATGGGGGACAGGGGTCTTGCCGTACTTC.